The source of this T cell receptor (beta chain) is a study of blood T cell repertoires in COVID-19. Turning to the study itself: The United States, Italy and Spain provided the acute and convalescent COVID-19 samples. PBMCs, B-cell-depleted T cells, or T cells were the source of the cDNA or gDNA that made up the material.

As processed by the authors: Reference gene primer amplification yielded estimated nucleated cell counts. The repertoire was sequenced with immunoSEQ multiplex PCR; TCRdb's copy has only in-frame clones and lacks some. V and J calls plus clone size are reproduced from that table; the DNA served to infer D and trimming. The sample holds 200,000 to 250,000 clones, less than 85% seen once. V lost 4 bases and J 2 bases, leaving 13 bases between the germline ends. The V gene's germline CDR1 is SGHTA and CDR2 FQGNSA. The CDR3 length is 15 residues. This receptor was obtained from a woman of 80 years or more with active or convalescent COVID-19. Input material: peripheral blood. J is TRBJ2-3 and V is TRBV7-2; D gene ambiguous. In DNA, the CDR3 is TGTGCCAGCAGCTCTAGACCTTCGCCCACAGATACGCAGTATTTT. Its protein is CASSSRPSPTDTQYF.